The following is a T cell receptor beta chain sequence with its context. There are 18 residues in the CDR3. Trimming took off 4 bases at V and 0 bases at J, with 19 bases between the two ends. Germline CDR1 MDHEN, CDR2 SYDVKM. This sample is drawn from a study of blood T cell repertoires in COVID-19. Study-level information: COVID-19 samples collected from the United States, Italy and Spain covered acute and convalescent phases. T cells, B-cell-depleted T cells, or PBMCs provided the cDNA or gDNA that served as material.

In the authors' workflow: For nucleated cells, counts were estimated from reference gene primer amplification. Sequenced by immunoSEQ multiplex PCR; TCRdb stores in-frame clones only, minus some. The V and J calls and clone size come from that table; D and trimming were worked out from the DNA. Among about 190,000 clones, approximately 80% were seen once, and the ten largest hold roughly 14%. The J gene is TRBJ1-5, the V gene TRBV28, with TRBD1 as a possible D gene (5 bases). This TCR came from a man in his forties or fifties who had recovered from COVID-19. The sequencing input was peripheral blood. CDR3 in DNA: TGTGCCAGCAGTTCGACTCGCCGCCCAGGGCATAGCAATCAGCCCCAGCATTTT. Translated, it gives CASSSTRRPGHSNQPQHF.